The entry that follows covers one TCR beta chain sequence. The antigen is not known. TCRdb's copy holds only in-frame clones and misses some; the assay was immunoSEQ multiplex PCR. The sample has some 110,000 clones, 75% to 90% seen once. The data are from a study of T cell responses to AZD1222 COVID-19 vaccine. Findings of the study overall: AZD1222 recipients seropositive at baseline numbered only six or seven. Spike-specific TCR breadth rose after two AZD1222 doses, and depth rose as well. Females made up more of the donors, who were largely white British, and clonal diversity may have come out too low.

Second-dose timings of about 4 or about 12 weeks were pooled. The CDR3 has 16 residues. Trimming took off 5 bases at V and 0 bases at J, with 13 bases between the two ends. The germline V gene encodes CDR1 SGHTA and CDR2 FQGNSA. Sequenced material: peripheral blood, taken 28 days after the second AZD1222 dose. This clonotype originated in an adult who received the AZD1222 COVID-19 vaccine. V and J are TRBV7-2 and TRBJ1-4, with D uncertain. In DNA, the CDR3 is TGTGCCAGCAGCCTCATGGCAGTTGCAACTAATGAAAAACTGTTTTTT. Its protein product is CASSLMAVATNEKLFF.